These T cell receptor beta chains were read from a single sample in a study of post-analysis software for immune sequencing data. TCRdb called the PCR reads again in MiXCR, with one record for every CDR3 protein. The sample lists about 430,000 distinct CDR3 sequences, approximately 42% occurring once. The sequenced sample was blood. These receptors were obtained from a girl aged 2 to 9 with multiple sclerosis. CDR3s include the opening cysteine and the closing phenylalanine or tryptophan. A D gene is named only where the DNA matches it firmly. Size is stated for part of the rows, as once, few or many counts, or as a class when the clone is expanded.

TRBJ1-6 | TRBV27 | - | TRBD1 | TGTGCCAGCAGTTTATCAGGACAGGGGATCTCACCCCTCCACTTT | CASSLSGQGISPLHF
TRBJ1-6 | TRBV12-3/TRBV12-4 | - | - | TGTGCCAGCAGCCCGCCCGAGAGTGTAGGATCACCCCTCCACTTT | CASSPPESVGSPLHF
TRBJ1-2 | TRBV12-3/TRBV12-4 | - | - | TGTGCCAGCAGTTTAGACCACAGTACTTATGGCTACACCTTC | CASSLDHSTYGYTF
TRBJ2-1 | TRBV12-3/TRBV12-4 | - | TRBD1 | TGTGCCAGCAACCGGGACAGCTACAATGAGCAGTTCTTC | CASNRDSYNEQFF
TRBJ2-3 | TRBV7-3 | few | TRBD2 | TGTGCCAGCAGCCCCTTTGTAGCGGGGGCAGATACGCAGTATTTT | CASSPFVAGADTQYF
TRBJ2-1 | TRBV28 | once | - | TGTGCCAGCAGTTCTCCCGGACTAGGGGGCAATGAGCAGTTCTTC | CASSSPGLGGNEQFF
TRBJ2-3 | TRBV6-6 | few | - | TGTGCCAGCAGTTATGGCGTCGCGGGATCGGGTACGCAGTATTTT | CASSYGVAGSGTQYF
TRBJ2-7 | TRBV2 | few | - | TGTGCCAGCAGTGAAGGCTACTCCTACGAGCAGTACTTC | CASSEGYSYEQYF
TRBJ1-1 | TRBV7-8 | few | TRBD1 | TGTGCCAGCAGCTTCACCGGACAGGGAGTCACTGAAGCTTTCTTT | CASSFTGQGVTEAFF
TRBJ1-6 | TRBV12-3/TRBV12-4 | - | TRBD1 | TGTGCCAGCAGTTTCCAACAGGGGTCGATTTCACCCCTCCACTTT | CASSFQQGSISPLHF
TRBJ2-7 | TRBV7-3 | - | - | TGTGCCAGCAGCAGCTCCGGGACTCCCTACGAGCAGTACTTC | CASSSSGTPYEQYF
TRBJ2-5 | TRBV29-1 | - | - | TGCAGCGTTGATACAGCACAAGAGACCCAGTACTTC | CSVDTAQETQYF
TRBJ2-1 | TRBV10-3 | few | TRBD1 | TGTGCCATCAGCCCCCTGACAGGGTCCAATGAGCAGTTCTTC | CAISPLTGSNEQFF
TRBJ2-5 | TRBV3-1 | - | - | TGTGCCAGCAGGGACATGGGTACCGGGGAGCAGTACTTC | CASRDMGTGEQYF
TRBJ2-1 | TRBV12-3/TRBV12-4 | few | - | TGTGCCAGCACCCTTATGGGGGGAACCTACAATGAGCAGTTCTTC | CASTLMGGTYNEQFF
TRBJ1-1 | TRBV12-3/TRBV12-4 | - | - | TGTGCCAGCAGTCCCGGGCCCTGGGACGGGAACACTGAAGCTTTCTTT | CASSPGPWDGNTEAFF
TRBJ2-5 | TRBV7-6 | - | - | TGTGCCGGCAGCTTTAATCCAGGAAGGAACCAAGAGACCCAGTACTTC | CAGSFNPGRNQETQYF
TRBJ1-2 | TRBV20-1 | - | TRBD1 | TGCAGTGCTAGACAGGGGACAGGGGGCTTAGGTAGCTATGGCTACACCTTC | CSARQGTGGLGSYGYTF
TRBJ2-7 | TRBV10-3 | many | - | TGTGCCATCAGAAGTATACAGGAGCTCGAGCAGTACTTC | CAIRSIQELEQYF
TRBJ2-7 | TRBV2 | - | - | TGTGCCAGCAGTGCACGTTCTGGCAGGGCCTACGAGCAGTACTTC | CASSARSGRAYEQYF
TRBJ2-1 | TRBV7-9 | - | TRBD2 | TGTGCCAGCAGCCCGCTACTTCTAGCGGGAACCCCATCCAATGAGCAGTTCTTC | CASSPLLLAGTPSNEQFF
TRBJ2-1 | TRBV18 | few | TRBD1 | TGTGCCAGCTCACTATACGGGACAGACAATGAGCAGTTCTTC | CASSLYGTDNEQFF
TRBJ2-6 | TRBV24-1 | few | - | TGTGCCACCAGTGACACCAACAGGGATGGGGCCAACGTCCTGACTTTC | CATSDTNRDGANVLTF
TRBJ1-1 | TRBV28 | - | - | TGTGCCAGCAGTAGGGTAGGCAGAAACACTGAAGCTTTCTTT | CASSRVGRNTEAFF
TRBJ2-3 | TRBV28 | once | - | TGTGCCAGCAGCCCGGGACACCTCAGCACAGATACGCAGTATTTT | CASSPGHLSTDTQYF
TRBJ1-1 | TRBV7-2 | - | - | TGTGCCAGCAGCCGAACCTACCTGAACACTGAAGCTTTCTTT | CASSRTYLNTEAFF
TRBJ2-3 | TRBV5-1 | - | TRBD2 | TGCGCCAGCAGCATCGGACTAGCGGGAGCAATAGATACGCAGTATTTT | CASSIGLAGAIDTQYF
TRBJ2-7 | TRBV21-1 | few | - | TGTGCCAGCACTCCCGGCGGGGCAGATCTCTCCTACGAGCAGTACTTC | CASTPGGADLSYEQYF
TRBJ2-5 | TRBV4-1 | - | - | TGCGCCAGCAGCCAACACGTGGGGGCAGGGGACGAGACCCAGTACTTC | CASSQHVGAGDETQYF
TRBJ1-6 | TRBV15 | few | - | TGTGCCACCAGCAGTTTTTATAATTCACCCCTCCACTTT | CATSSFYNSPLHF
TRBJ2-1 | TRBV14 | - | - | TGTGCCAGCAGCCAAGCGTCAAGCTCCTACAATGAGCAGTTCTTC | CASSQASSSYNEQFF
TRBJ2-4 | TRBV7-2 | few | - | TGTGCCAGCAGCTTAGCAATGAGGGACATTCAGTACTTC | CASSLAMRDIQYF
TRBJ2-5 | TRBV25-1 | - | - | TGTGCCAGCACCCGGGGTTCAGCGACCCAGTACTTC | CASTRGSATQYF
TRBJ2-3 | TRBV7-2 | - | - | TGTGCCAGCAGGAATACTAGCACAGATACGCAGTATTTT | CASRNTSTDTQYF
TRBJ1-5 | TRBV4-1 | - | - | TGCGCCAGCAGAGTGGGACACTTCAGCAATCAGCCCCAGCATTTT | CASRVGHFSNQPQHF
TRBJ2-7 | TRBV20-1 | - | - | TGCAGTGCGGTCACAGGAAGTCGCGAGCAGTACTTC | CSAVTGSREQYF
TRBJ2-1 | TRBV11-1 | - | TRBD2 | TGTGCCAGCAGCTTAGAATTCCTAGCGGGTTCCTACAATGAGCAGTTCTTC | CASSLEFLAGSYNEQFF
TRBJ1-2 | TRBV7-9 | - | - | TGTGCCAGCAGCTTAGTCGGCAGGGCAAACTATGACTACACCTTT | CASSLVGRANYDYTF